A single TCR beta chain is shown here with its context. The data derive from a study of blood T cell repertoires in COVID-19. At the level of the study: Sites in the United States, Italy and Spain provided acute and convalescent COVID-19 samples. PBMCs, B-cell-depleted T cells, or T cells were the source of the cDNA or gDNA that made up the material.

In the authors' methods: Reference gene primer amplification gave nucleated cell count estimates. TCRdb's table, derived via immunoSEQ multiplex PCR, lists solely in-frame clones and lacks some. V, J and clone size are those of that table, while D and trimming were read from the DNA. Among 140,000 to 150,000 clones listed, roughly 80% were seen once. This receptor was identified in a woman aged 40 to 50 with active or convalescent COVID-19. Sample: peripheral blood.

CDR3 region: CASSEDRGNQPQHF. Written as DNA, the CDR3 is TGTGCCAGCAGCGAGGACAGGGGCAATCAGCCCCAGCATTTT. V is TRBV5-5 and J is TRBJ1-5, with TRBD1 matching 8 bases. CDR1 and CDR2 (germline): SGHKS, YYEKEE (reference sequence). With V trimmed by 4 bases and J by 2 bases, 2 bases remained unmatched. The CDR3 totals 14 residues.